This T cell receptor beta chain was identified during a study of blood T cell repertoires in COVID-19. Study overall: Some COVID-19 samples were acute and others convalescent; all came from the United States, Italy and Spain.

The repertoire was sequenced with immunoSEQ multiplex PCR; TCRdb's copy has only in-frame clones and lacks some. The data hold 400,000 to 450,000 clones, with around 90% observed a single time. Seattle researchers signed up patients amid active infection and tracked them longitudinally. The sequence came from a man aged 18 to 29 with COVID-19, enrolled during active disease. What was sequenced was peripheral blood.

The CDR3 nucleotides read TGTGCCAGTAGTATGGGACAGGGTATTCTTACTGAAGCTTTCTTT. Translating gives CASSMGQGILTEAFF. V is TRBV19 and J is TRBJ1-1; TRBD1 aligns across 9 bases. The V segment lost 3 bases and the J segment 5 bases; nucleotides outside the gene matches: 7. The CDR3 consists of 15 residues. CDR1 is LNHDA and CDR2 is SQIVND in the germline V gene (reference sequence).